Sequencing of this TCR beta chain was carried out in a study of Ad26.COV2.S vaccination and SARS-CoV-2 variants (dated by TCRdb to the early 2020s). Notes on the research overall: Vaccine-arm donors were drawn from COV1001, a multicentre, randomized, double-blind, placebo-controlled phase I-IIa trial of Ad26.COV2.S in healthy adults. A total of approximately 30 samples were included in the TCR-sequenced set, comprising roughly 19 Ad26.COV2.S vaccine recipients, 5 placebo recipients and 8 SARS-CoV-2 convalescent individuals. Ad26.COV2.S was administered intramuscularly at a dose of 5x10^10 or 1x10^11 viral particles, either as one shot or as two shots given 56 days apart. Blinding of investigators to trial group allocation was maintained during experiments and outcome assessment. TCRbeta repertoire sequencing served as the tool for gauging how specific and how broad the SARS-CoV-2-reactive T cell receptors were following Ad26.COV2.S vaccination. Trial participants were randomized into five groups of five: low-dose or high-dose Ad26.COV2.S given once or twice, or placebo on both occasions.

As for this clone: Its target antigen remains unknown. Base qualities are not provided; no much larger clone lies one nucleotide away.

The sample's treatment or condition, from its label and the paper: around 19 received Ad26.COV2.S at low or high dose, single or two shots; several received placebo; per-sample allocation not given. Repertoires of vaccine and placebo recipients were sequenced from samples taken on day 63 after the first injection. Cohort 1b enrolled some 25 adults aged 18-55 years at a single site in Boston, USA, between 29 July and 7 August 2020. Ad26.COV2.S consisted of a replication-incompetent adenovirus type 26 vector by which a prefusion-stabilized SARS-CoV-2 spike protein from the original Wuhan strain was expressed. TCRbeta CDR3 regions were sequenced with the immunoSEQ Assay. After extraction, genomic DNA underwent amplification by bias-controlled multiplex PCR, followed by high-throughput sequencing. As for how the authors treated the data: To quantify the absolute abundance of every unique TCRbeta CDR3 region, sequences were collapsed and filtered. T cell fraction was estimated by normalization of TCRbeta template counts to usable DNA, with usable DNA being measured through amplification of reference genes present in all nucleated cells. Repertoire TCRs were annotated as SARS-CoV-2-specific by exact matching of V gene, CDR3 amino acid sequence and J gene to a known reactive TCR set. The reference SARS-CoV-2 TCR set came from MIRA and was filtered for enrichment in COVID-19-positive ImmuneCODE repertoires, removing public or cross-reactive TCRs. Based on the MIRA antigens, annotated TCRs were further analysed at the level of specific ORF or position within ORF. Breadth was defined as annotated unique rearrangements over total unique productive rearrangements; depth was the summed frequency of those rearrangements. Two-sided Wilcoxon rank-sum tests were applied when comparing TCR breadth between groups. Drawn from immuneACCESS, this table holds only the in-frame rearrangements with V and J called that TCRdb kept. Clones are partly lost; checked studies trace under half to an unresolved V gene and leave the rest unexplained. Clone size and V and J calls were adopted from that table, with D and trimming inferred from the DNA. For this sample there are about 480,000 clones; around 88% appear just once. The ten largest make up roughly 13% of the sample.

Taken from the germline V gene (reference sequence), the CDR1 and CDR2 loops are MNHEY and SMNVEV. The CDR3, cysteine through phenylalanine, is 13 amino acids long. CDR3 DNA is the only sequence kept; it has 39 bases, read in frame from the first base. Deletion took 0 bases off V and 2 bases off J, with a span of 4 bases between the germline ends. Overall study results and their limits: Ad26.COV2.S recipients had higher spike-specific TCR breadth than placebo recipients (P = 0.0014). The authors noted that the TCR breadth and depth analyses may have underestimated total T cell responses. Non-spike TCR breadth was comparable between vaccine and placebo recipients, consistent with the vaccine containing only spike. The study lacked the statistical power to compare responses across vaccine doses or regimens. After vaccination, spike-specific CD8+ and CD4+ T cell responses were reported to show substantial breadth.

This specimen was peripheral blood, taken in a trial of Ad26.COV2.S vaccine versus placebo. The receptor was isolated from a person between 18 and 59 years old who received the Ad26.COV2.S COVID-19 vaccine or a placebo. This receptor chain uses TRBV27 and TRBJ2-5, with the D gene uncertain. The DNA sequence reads TGTGCCAGCAGTTTATCACCACAAGAGACCCAGTACTTC. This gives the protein CASSLSPQETQYF.